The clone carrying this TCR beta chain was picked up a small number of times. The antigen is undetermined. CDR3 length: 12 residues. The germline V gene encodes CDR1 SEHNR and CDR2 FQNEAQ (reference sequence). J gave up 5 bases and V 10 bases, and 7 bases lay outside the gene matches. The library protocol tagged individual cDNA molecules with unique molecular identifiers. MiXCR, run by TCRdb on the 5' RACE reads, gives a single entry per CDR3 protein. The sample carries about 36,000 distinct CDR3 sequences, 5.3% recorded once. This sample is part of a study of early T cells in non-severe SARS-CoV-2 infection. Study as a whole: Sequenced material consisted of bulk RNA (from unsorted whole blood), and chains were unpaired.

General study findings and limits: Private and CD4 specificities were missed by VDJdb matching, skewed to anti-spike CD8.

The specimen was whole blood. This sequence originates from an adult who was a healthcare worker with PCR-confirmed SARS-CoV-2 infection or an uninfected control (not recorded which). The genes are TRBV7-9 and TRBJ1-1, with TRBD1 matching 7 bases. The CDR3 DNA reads TGTGCCATCTACAGGGGAAGAACTGAAGCTTTCTTT. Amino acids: CAIYRGRTEAFF.